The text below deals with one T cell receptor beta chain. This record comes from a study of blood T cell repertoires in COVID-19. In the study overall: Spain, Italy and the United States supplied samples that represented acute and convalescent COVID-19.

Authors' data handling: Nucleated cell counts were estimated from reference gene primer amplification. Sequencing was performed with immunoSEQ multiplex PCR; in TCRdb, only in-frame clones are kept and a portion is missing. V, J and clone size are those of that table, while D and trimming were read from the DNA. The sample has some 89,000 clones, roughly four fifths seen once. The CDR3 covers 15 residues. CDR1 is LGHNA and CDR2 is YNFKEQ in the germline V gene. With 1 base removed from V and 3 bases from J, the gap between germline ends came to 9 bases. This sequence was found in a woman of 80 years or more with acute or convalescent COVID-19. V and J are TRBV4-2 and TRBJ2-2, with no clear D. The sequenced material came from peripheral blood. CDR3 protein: CASSQVSSDTGELFF. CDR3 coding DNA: TGTGCCAGCAGCCAAGTCAGCAGCGACACCGGGGAGCTGTTTTTT.